This T cell receptor beta chain appears in the sequencing data of a study of tumor and adjacent non-tumor tissue in lung cancer. TCRbeta libraries were built with three rounds of nested PCR, modified from ARM-PCR. MiXCR, run by TCRdb on the multiplex PCR reads, gives a single entry per CDR3 protein. This sample yields approximately 77,000 distinct CDR3 sequences, of which around 80% are seen a single time; approximately 55% belongs to the top ten. The CDR3 runs 16 residues. Germline V gene lookup returns CDR1 SGHAT and CDR2 FQNNGV. This sample's RNA came from whole unsorted tissue. The normal lung tissue was taken more than 3 cm from the tumor edge. This clonotype was counted between two and nine times. The germline gene is not matched at one end of the junction; a read error may be the cause.

V usage is TRBV11-2 and J usage is TRBJ2-5, with D possibly being TRBD2 (7 bases). The clonotype was recovered from a man aged 55 to 69 with non-small cell lung cancer. Sequenced material: distant non-tumor lung tissue. The CDR3 region has the DNA TGTGCCAGCAGGTCCACAATGGGGGGGCGAAAGGAGACCAAGTACTTC. It specifies CASRSTMGGRKETKYF.